Shown below are 31 T cell receptor beta chains from a single sample sequenced in a study of T cell clonality in common variable immunodeficiency. The table came from immunoSEQ multiplex PCR; TCRdb's copy has only in-frame clones and leaves some out. The sample has about 66,000 clones, none seen only once; the top ten hold under 2%. Sequences were obtained from peripheral blood mononuclear cells. These receptors were collected from a person aged 18-70 years in good health.

This clone is labeled as medium-sized (0.01 to 0.1%). The read ends 3 residues before the CDR3 terminus; that terminus is restored from the germline J gene. This chain uses TRBV6-4 with TRBJ1-1; 9 nucleotides align to TRBD1. The CDR3 totals 13 residues. After removal of 6 bases from V and 4 bases from J, the junction contained 3 bases not matched to a gene. The germline V gene has CDR1 MRHNA and CDR2 SNTAGT. CDR3 bases read: TGTGCCAGCAGGGGACAGGGTTCCACTGAA. It yields the protein CASRGQGSTE. The entire CDR3 protein reads CASRGQGSTEAFF.

This clone was found many times. Read data end 3 residues before the CDR3 end; the end is taken from the germline J gene. The V and J genes are TRBV28 and TRBJ2-5; D is uncertain. Trimming took off 10 bases at V and 1 base at J, with 16 bases between the two ends. This CDR3 region has 14 residues. Germline V gene sequence: CDR1 MDHEN, CDR2 SYDVKM. The part of the CDR3 DNA that was read is TGTGCCACCCTACTTTCCGGGTCCCAAGAGACC. Amino acids: CATLLSGSQET. The whole CDR3 sequence reads CATLLSGSQETQYF.

At least ten counts were recorded for this clone. The missing CDR3 end, 3 residues past where the read stops, is filled in from the germline J gene. The chain is built from TRBV5-1 and TRBJ1-4; 9 bases are shared with TRBD1. J gave up 4 bases and V 4 bases, and 8 bases lay outside the gene matches. From germline, CDR1 is SGHRS and CDR2 YFSETQ. The CDR3 is made up of 16 amino acids. The CDR3 region is CASSRLGTGSNEKLFF. The DNA read from the CDR3 is TGCGCCAGCAGCCGATTAGGGACAGGGAGTAATGAAAAA.

A few counts support this clone. The read ends 3 residues shy of where the CDR3 ends; the end is completed using the germline J gene. This chain links TRBV7-8 with TRBJ2-1; D remains unclear. This CDR3 has 16 amino acids. The V gene lost 0 bases and the J gene lost 5 bases, with 14 bases spanning the gap. Germline CDR1 and CDR2: SGHVS and FQNEAQ. The part of the CDR3 DNA that was read is TGTGCCAGCAGCTTAGCGAAGGTAGGGCCCAACAATGAG. It codes for CASSLAKVGPNNE. The whole CDR3 region reads CASSLAKVGPNNEQFF. Supplemented by reference TRBV7-8 and TRBJ2-1, the full variable domain reads GAGVSQSPRYKVAKRGQDVALRCDPISGHVSLFWYQQALGQGPEFLTYFQNEAQLDKSGLPSDRFFAERPEGSVSTLKIQRTQQEDSAVYLCASSLAKVGPNNEQFFGPGTRLTVL.

This clone was recorded many times. CDR3 protein: CSASRTGTFNEQFF. The CDR3 DNA, read in part, is TGCAGTGCTAGCCGGACAGGGACGTTCAATGAG. This chain connects TRBV20-1 to TRBJ2-1; 8 bases align to TRBD1. The read terminates 3 residues before the CDR3 end, so the remaining end is supplied by the germline J gene. Germline lookup yields CDR1 DFQATT and CDR2 SNEGSKA (reference sequence). CDR3 length: 14 amino acids. V lost 3 bases to trimming and J lost 6 bases; unmatched junction nucleotides: 7.

This clone occurred many times. The read terminates 3 residues ahead of where the CDR3 ends, so the germline J gene completes it. The chain employs TRBV12-3 or TRBV12-4 and TRBJ2-7, with TRBD1 matching over 8 bases. The CDR3 is 16 residues long. Trimming removed 3 bases from V and 0 bases from J; junction bases left unmatched: 7. The CDR3: CASSFRRGTGSYEQYF. The DNA read from the CDR3 is TGTGCCAGCAGTTTTAGGCGAGGGACAGGCTCCTACGAG.

This clone was observed many times. The junction differs from germline at one of its ends, possibly a read error. The CDR3 extends 3 residues past the end of the read, so its final part is completed from the germline J gene. V usage is TRBV4-2 and J usage is TRBJ1-1, with 8 bases identical to TRBD1. Per germline, CDR1 LGHNA and CDR2 YNFKEQ. There are 17 residues in the CDR3. The CDR3 here is CASSQDYRQGLWTEAFF. CDR3 DNA (partial): TGCGCCAGCAGCCAGGACTACCGACAGGGGTTGTGGACTGAA.

This clone was detected ten times or more. The sequence runs out 3 residues before the end of the CDR3; the remainder is reconstructed from the germline J gene. The V and J genes are TRBV18 and TRBJ2-5, with a possible D match to TRBD2 (6 bases). The V and J ends lost 3 bases and 1 base respectively, with 9 bases between them. This CDR3 is built from 14 residues. The germline V gene has CDR1 KGHSH and CDR2 LQKENI. The sequenced CDR3 bases are TGTGCCAGCTCACCCGGGGGAGCCCAAGAGACC. Translated: CASSPGGAQET. The full CDR3 sequence reads CASSPGGAQETQYF.

This clone occurred many times. The read terminates 3 residues before the CDR3 end, so the remaining end is supplied by the germline J gene. The genes are TRBV7-2 and TRBJ2-1; perhaps TRBD2 as D (6 bases). Trimming cost V 4 bases and J 3 bases, with 13 bases left between them. Germline CDR1 and CDR2: SGHTA and FQGNSA. CDR3 size: 15 residues. CDR3 amino acids: CASSWDSTGYNEQFF. The sequenced CDR3 bases are TGTGCCAGCAGCTGGGACTCCACCGGCTACAATGAG.

This clone was detected ten times or more. The read terminates 3 residues ahead of where the CDR3 ends, so the germline J gene completes it. The rearrangement links TRBV7-8 to TRBJ2-5; D might be TRBD1 (5 bases). The V gene lost 5 bases and the J gene lost 4 bases, with 11 bases spanning the gap. The germline CDR1 and CDR2 sequences are SGHVS and FQNEAQ. CDR3 size: 13 residues. Incomplete CDR3 DNA: TGTGCCAGCAGCCGTACTCAGGGAGAGACC. Translation gives CASSRTQGET. The full CDR3 sequence reads CASSRTQGETQYF.

CDR3 protein: CASSLQISGNTIYF. Incomplete CDR3 DNA: TGTGCCAGCAGCTTACAAATCTCTGGAAACACC. The chain is built from TRBV7-9 and TRBJ1-3; D not certain. The CDR3 end falls 3 residues outside the read, so it is completed with the germline J gene. CDR1 SEHNR and CDR2 FQNEAQ come from the germline V gene (reference sequence). The V gene lost 2 bases and the J gene lost 0 bases, with 5 bases spanning the gap. The CDR3 loop spans 14 amino acids. Based on the CDR3 plus reference TRBV7-9 and TRBJ1-3, the full variable domain is DTGVSQNPRHKITKRGQNVTFRCDPISEHNRLYWYRQTLGQGPEFLTYFQNEAQLEKSRLLSDRFSAERPKGSFSTLEIQRTEQGDSAMYLCASSLQISGNTIYFGEGSWLTVV.

Ten or more counts support this clone. The CDR3 is cut off 3 residues early in the read; its end comes from the germline J gene. The V and J genes are TRBV20-1 and TRBJ2-3; 10 bases are a match to TRBD2. Germline CDR1 DFQATT, CDR2 SNEGSKA (reference sequence). CDR3 length: 15 amino acids. Trimming took 2 bases from V and 2 from J; bases not matched to a gene: 4. The CDR3 DNA, read in part, is TGCAGTGCTAGACAACTAGCGGGATTCACAGATACG. This codes for CSARQLAGFTDT. The CDR3 as a whole reads CSARQLAGFTDTQYF.

This clone came up many times. The CDR3 is cut off 3 residues early in the read; its end comes from the germline J gene. The V and J genes are TRBV20-1 and TRBJ2-5; 9 bases line up with TRBD2. The CDR3 is 15 residues long. Germline CDR1 is DFQATT and CDR2 is SNEGSKA (reference sequence). The V and J ends lost 0 bases and 3 bases, in that order; junction bases with no gene match: 5. Partial CDR3 DNA: TGCAGTGCTAGAGATCTAAGACTAGCGGAAGAGACC. Its protein is CSARDLRLAEET. The whole CDR3 is CSARDLRLAEETQYF.

This clone was observed at least ten times. This CDR3 reads CASSRAPRGFETQYF. CDR3 bases read: TGTGCCAGTAGCCGGGCCCCTAGGGGGTTTGAGACC. The rearrangement links TRBV19 to TRBJ2-5; a weak D match, TRBD1 (6 bases). The read ends 3 residues shy of where the CDR3 ends; the end is completed using the germline J gene. Germline V CDR1 and CDR2: LNHDA, SQIVND (reference sequence). CDR3 size: 15 residues. V was shortened by 6 bases and J by 5 bases, with 19 bases between the two germline ends.

This clone was observed many times. The read gets to within 3 residues of the CDR3 end, and the germline J gene fills in the rest. This chain uses TRBV30 with TRBJ1-5; 8 bases match TRBD1. Germline V CDR1 and CDR2: GTSNPN, SVGIG (reference sequence). This CDR3 comprises 14 residues. V lost 1 base, J lost 9 bases, and 8 bases stayed unmatched. The CDR3 protein is CAWSAGQGDRPQHF. The covered CDR3 bases are TGTGCCTGGAGTGCCGGACAGGGTGATAGGCCC.

Ten or more counts support this clone. The read is 3 residues too short to cover the CDR3 end, so that end is filled in from the germline J gene. The chain employs TRBV20-1 and TRBJ2-4, with D possibly TRBD2 on 6 matching bases. There are 14 residues in the CDR3. The V and J ends lost 4 bases and 0 bases respectively, with 10 bases between them. The germline gives CDR1 DFQATT, CDR2 SNEGSKA (reference sequence). The CDR3 protein is CSATNSGAKNIQYF. Incomplete CDR3 DNA: TGCAGTGCTACCAATAGCGGAGCCAAAAACATT.

The table lists this clone with many counts. The read stops 3 residues short of the end of the CDR3; the missing end is completed from the germline J gene. The gene calls are TRBV2 and TRBJ1-6; D remains unclear. The CDR3 has 15 residues. Germline CDR1 reads SNHLY; CDR2 reads FYNNEI. The V gene lost 3 bases and the J gene lost 6 bases, with 12 bases spanning the gap. This CDR3 is CASSEMGAGNSPLHF. Partial CDR3 DNA: TGTGCCAGCAGTGAGATGGGCGCCGGTAATTCACCC.

The sample holds many counts of this clone. The CDR3 end is not reached by the read, which stops 3 residues before it; the germline J gene fills it in. The V call is TRBV4-2, the J call TRBJ2-4; D might be TRBD2 (5 bases). The CDR3 totals 14 residues. CDR1 and CDR2 (germline): LGHNA, YNFKEQ. V shed 3 bases and J shed 5 bases, with 11 bases lying between them. CDR3 DNA (partial): TGTGCCAGCAGCCAGCGACCCGGGGAAAACATT. This encodes CASSQRPGENI. The entire CDR3 reads CASSQRPGENIQYF.

This clone was counted at least ten times. The read terminates 3 residues ahead of where the CDR3 ends, so the germline J gene completes it. V usage is TRBV19 and J usage is TRBJ2-3; 11 bases fit TRBD2. The CDR3 has 20 residues. Germline CDR1 is LNHDA and CDR2 is SQIVND (reference sequence). CDR3 protein: CASSIGERGLAGGSSGTQYF. CDR3 DNA, as far as it was read: TGTGCCAGTAGTATAGGGGAACGGGGGCTAGCGGGAGGCTCCTCGGGGACG.

This clone was seen at least ten times. The read terminates 3 residues ahead of where the CDR3 ends, so the germline J gene completes it. The V gene is TRBV2, the J gene TRBJ2-1, with 7 bases fitting TRBD1. The CDR3 consists of 12 residues. CDR1 SNHLY and CDR2 FYNNEI come from the germline V gene. The junction had 5 bases not matched to a gene; V was cut back by 7 bases and J by 8 bases. CDR3 DNA (partial): TGTGCCAGCAATACAGGGGCGGATGAG. This codes for CASNTGADE. The complete CDR3 reads CASNTGADEQFF.

At least ten counts were recorded for this clone. Coverage ceases 3 residues before the CDR3 finishes, and the germline J gene fills in the end. The V gene is TRBV20-1, the J gene TRBJ1-1; D gene uncertain. The CDR3 consists of 16 residues. The germline gives CDR1 DFQATT, CDR2 SNEGSKA (reference sequence). V was pared by 0 bases and J by 0 bases, with 14 bases between. Incomplete CDR3 DNA: TGCAGTGCTAGAGATTTGACGAGCAGGCTGAACACTGAA. Protein product: CSARDLTSRLNTE. The whole CDR3 sequence is CSARDLTSRLNTEAFF.

Ten or more counts support this clone. The CDR3 goes on 3 residues after the read ends, and that part is filled in from the germline J gene. The chain is built from TRBV28 and TRBJ2-1; the match to TRBD2 covers 7 bases. This CDR3 comprises 16 residues. CDR1 and CDR2 from the germline V gene are MDHEN and SYDVKM. Trimming removed 10 bases from V and 7 bases from J; junction bases left unmatched: 19. CDR3: CATTDLLLGGDNEQFF. The CDR3 DNA, read in part, is TGTGCCACCACAGATCTTCTTTTGGGAGGGGATAATGAG.

This clone was detected many times. The CDR3 end lies 3 residues beyond the end of the read and is filled in from the germline J gene. This sequence joins TRBV7-9 and TRBJ1-5; D ambiguous. The CDR3 covers 12 residues. Trimming shortened V by 4 bases and J by 6 bases, and 7 bases separated the two germline ends. From germline, CDR1 is SEHNR and CDR2 FQNEAQ (reference sequence). CDR3 loop: CASSYGVQPQHF. The part of the CDR3 DNA that was read is TGTGCCAGCAGCTACGGGGTTCAGCCC.

As regards this clone: The sequenced fragment ends 3 residues before the CDR3 boundary, so the rest is inferred from the germline J gene. This chain uses TRBV5-1 with TRBJ2-1; D not resolved. V shed 0 bases and J shed 4 bases, with 5 bases lying between them. The CDR3 has 13 residues. CDR1 is SGHRS, CDR2 YFSETQ, per germline. Here the CDR3 reads CASSLAQYNEQFF. Incomplete CDR3 DNA: TGCGCCAGCAGCTTGGCACAGTACAATGAG.

This clone was counted many times. The read stops 3 residues short of the end of the CDR3; the missing end is completed from the germline J gene. The genes are TRBV20-1 and TRBJ1-6; D gene unclear. Trimming stripped 0 bases from V and 0 bases from J, with 12 bases between. The CDR3 is 17 amino acids. Looked up from germline, CDR1 is DFQATT and CDR2 is SNEGSKA (reference sequence). CDR3 protein: CSARDLLEGSYNSPLHF. CDR3 DNA, as far as it was read: TGCAGTGCTAGAGATCTGTTGGAGGGCTCCTATAATTCACCC.

This clone has at least ten counts. The CDR3 DNA, read in part, is TGCGCCAGCAGTTCCGGGACAGGGGCCTACAATGAG. This translates into CASSSGTGAYNE. The full CDR3 reads CASSSGTGAYNEQFF. The genes are TRBV5-1 and TRBJ2-1; TRBD1 matches at 10 bases. Read sequence stops 3 residues before the CDR3 end, and the germline J gene provides the missing end. The ends lost 5 bases at V and 2 bases at J; junction bases unmatched: 4. The germline CDR1 and CDR2 sequences are SGHRS and YFSETQ. The CDR3 loop spans 15 amino acids. The entire variable domain, with the rest obtained from reference TRBV5-1 and TRBJ2-1, is as follows: KAGVTQTPRYLIKTRGQQVTLSCSPISGHRSVSWYQQTPGQGLQFLFEYFSETQRNKGNFPGRFSGRQFSNSRSEMNVSTLELGDSALYLCASSSGTGAYNEQFFGPGTRLTVL.

This clone occurred many times. The read terminates 3 residues before the CDR3 end, so the remaining end is supplied by the germline J gene. The chain recombines TRBV5-6 with TRBJ2-5, with 10 positions matching TRBD2. Germline V gene sequence: CDR1 SGHDT, CDR2 YYEEEE. CDR3 length equals 15 residues. Germline trimming cut 0 bases from V and 2 bases from J; bases unmatched to any gene: 1. The CDR3 spells CASSLGGLAQETQYF. The CDR3 bases that were read are TGTGCCAGCAGCTTGGGGGGACTAGCGCAAGAGACC.

This clone was recorded at least ten times. The read comes to an end 3 residues before the CDR3 does, leaving the germline J gene to fill in the end. The V call is TRBV29-1, the J call TRBJ1-1, with D perhaps TRBD1 (6 bases). V gave up 7 bases and J gave up 3 bases, with 18 bases separating them. The CDR3 spans 14 residues. In germline, CDR1 is SQVTM, CDR2 ANQGSEA. This chain's CDR3 is CSARPQGLDTEAFF. The covered CDR3 bases are TGCAGCGCCCGACCCCAGGGGTTGGACACTGAA.

At least ten counts were recorded for this clone. Sequencing ends 3 residues short of the CDR3 end; the germline J gene provides the rest. This chain uses TRBV4-1 with TRBJ2-7; possible D gene TRBD1, 5 bases. Trimming took 3 bases from V and 0 from J, leaving 12 bases between them. CDR3 length: 15 residues. Germline V CDR1 and CDR2: MGHRA, YSYEKL. CDR3 protein: CASSHGRVNSYEQYF. The DNA read from the CDR3 is TGCGCCAGCAGCCACGGCAGGGTCAACTCCTACGAG.

This clone came up many times. The CDR3 end falls 3 residues outside the read, so it is completed with the germline J gene. The chain has TRBV7-2 and TRBJ2-5, with D perhaps matching TRBD2 (7 bases). Trimming cost V 2 bases and J 5 bases, with 12 bases left between them. Germline V gene lookup returns CDR1 SGHTA and CDR2 FQGNSA. The length of the CDR3 is 14 residues. The CDR3 sequence is CASSLFGGRETQYF. The sequenced CDR3 bases are TGTGCCAGCAGCTTATTCGGGGGGCGGGAGACC.

This clone was counted at least ten times. The read gets to within 3 residues of the CDR3 end, and the germline J gene fills in the rest. V is TRBV6-2 or TRBV6-3 and J is TRBJ2-1, with D unresolved. V was trimmed by 8 bases and J by 0 bases, leaving 17 bases between them. In germline, CDR1 is MNHEY, CDR2 SVGEGT. There are 16 residues in the CDR3. Partial CDR3 DNA: TGTGCCAGCCACCCACTACTAAGGAGCTCCTACAATGAG. Protein: CASHPLLRSSYNE. The CDR3 as a whole reads CASHPLLRSSYNEQFF.